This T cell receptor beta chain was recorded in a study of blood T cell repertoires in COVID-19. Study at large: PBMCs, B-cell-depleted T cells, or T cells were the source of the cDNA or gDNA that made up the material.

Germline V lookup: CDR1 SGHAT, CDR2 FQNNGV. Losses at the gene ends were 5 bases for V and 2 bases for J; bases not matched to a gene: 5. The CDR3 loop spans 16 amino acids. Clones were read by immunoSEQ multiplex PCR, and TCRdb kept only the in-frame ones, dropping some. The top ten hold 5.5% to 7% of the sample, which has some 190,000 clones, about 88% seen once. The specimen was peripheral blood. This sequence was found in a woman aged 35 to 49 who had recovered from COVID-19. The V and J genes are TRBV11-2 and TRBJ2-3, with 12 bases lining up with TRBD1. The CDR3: CASSLGTGGVTDTQYF. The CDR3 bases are TGTGCCAGCAGCCTAGGGACAGGGGGCGTCACAGATACGCAGTATTTT. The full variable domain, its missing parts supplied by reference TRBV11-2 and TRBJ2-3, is EAGVAQSPRYKIIEKRQSVAFWCNPISGHATLYWYQQILGQGPKLLIQFQNNGVVDDSQLPKDRFSAERLKGVDSTLKIQPAKLEDSAVYLCASSLGTGGVTDTQYFGPGTRLTVL.